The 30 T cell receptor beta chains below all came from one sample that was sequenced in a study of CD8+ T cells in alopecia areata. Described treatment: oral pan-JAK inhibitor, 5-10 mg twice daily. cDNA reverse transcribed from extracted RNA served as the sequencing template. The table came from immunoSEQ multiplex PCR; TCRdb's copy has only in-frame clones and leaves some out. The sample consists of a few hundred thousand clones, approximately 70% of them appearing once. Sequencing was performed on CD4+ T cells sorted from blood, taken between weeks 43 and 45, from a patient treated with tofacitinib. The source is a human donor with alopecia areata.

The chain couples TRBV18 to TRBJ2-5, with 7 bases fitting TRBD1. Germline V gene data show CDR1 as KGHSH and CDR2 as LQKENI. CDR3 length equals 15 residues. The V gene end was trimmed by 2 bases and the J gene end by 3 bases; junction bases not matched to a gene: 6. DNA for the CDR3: TGTGCCAGCTCACCAAGAGGGACAGTGGAAGAGACCCAGTACTTC. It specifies CASSPRGTVEETQYF.

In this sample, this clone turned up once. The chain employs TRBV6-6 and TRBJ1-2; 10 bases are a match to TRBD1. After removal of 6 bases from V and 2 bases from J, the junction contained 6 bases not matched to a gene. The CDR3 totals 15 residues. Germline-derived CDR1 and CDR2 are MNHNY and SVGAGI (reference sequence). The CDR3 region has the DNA TGTGCCAGCAGCAACCGGGACAGGGGAAACTATGGCTACACCTTC. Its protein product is CASSNRDRGNYGYTF.

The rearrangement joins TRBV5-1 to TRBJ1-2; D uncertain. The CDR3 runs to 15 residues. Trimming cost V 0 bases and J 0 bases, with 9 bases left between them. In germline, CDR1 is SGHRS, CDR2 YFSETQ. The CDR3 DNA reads TGCGCCAGCAGCTTGGGAGTCGGGTCTAACTATGGCTACACCTTC. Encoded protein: CASSLGVGSNYGYTF. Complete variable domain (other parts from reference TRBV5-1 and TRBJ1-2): KAGVTQTPRYLIKTRGQQVTLSCSPISGHRSVSWYQQTPGQGLQFLFEYFSETQRNKGNFPGRFSGRQFSNSRSEMNVSTLELGDSALYLCASSLGVGSNYGYTFGSGTRLTVV.

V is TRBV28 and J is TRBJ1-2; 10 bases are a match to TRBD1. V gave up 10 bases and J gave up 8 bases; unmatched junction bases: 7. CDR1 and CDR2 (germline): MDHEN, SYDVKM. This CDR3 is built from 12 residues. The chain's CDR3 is CATIGTGEGYTF. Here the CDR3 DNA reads TGTGCCACTATAGGGACAGGGGAAGGCTACACCTTC.

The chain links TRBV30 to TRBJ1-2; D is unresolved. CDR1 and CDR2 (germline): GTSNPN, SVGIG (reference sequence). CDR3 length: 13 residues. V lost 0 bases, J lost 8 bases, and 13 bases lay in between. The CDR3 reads CAWSVRPGRGYTF. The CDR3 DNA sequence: TGTGCCTGGAGTGTGAGACCCGGTCGGGGCTACACCTTC.

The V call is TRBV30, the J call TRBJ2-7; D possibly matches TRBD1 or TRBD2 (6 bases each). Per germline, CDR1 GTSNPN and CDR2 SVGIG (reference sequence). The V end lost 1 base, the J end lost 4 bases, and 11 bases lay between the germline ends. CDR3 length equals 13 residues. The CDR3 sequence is CAWSAVGGYEQYF. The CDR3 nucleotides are TGTGCCTGGAGTGCTGTAGGGGGGTACGAGCAGTACTTC.

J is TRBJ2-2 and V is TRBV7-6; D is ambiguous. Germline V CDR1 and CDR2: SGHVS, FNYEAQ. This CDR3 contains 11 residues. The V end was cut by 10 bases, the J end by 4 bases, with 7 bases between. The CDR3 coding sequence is TGTGCCACCGACGGCACCGGGGAGCTGTTTTTT. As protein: CATDGTGELFF.

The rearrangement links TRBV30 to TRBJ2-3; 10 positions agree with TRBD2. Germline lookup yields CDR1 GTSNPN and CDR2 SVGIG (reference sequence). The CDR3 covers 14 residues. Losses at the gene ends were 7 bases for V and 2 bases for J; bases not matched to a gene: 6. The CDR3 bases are TGTGCCTCCTCTAGCGGGAGTTACACAGATACGCAGTATTTT. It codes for CASSSGSYTDTQYF.

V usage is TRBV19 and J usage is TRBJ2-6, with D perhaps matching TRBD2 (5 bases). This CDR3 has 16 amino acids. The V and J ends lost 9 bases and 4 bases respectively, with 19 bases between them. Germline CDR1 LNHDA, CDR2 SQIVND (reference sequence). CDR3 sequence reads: CARSGIPILGANVLTF. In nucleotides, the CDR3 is TGTGCCAGATCCGGGATACCTATCCTGGGGGCCAACGTCCTGACTTTC.

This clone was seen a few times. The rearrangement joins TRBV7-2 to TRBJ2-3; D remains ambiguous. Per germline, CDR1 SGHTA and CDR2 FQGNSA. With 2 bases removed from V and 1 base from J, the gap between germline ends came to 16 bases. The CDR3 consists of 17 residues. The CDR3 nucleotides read TGTGCCAGCAGCTTAAGAAGGACGGCCGTAGGCACAGATACGCAGTATTTT. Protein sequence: CASSLRRTAVGTDTQYF.

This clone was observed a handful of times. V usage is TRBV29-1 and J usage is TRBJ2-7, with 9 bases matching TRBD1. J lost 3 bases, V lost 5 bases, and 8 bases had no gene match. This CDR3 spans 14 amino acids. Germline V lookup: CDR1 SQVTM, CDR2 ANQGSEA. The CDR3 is CSVRGGTGLYEQYF. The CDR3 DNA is TGCAGCGTTCGGGGTGGGACAGGGCTCTACGAGCAGTACTTC.

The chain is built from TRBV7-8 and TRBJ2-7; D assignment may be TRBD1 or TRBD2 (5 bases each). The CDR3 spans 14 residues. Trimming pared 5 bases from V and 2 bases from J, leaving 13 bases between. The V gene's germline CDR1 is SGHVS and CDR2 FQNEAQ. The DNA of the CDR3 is TGTGCCAGCAGCCGACCTGGGGGTACCTACGAGCAGTACTTC. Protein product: CASSRPGGTYEQYF.

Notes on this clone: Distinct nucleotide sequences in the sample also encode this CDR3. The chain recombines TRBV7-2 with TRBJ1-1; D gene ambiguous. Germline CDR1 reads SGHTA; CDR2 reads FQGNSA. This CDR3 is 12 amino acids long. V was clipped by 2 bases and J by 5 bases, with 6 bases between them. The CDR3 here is CASSLRLTEAFF. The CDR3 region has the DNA TGTGCCAGCAGCTTAAGGCTGACTGAAGCTTTCTTT.

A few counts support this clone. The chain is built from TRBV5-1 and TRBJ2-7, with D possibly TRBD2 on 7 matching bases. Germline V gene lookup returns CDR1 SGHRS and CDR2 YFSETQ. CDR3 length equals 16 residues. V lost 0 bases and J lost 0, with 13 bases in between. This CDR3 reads CASSLVPGGLSYEQYF. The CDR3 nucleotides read TGCGCCAGCAGCTTGGTTCCGGGGGGCCTCTCCTACGAGCAGTACTTC.

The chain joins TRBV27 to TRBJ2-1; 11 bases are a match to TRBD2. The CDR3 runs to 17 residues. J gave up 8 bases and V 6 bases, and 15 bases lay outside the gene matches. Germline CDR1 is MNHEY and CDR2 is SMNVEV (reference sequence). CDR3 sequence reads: CASSSRAASGGFYEQFF. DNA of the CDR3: TGTGCCAGCAGCTCTCGGGCGGCTAGCGGGGGGTTCTATGAGCAGTTCTTC.

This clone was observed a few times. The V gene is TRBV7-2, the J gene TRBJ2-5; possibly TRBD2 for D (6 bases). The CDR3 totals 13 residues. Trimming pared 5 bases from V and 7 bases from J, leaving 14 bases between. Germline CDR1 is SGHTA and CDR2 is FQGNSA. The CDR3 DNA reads TGTGCCAGCAGCCCCGGGGGACGGGGGACCCAGTACTTC. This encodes CASSPGGRGTQYF.

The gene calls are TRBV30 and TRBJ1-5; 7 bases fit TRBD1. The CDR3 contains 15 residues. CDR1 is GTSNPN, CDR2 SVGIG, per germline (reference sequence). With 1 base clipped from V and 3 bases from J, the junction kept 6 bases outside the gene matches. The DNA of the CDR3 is TGTGCCTGGAGTGCAGGGACAGACCTCAATCAGCCCCAGCATTTT. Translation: CAWSAGTDLNQPQHF.

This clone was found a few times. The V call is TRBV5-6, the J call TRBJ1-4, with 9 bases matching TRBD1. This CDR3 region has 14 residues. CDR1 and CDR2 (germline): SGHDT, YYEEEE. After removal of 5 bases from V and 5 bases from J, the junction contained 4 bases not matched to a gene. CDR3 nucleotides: TGTGCCAGCAGTCGAGGACAGGGGAATGAAAAACTGTTTTTT. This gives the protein CASSRGQGNEKLFF.

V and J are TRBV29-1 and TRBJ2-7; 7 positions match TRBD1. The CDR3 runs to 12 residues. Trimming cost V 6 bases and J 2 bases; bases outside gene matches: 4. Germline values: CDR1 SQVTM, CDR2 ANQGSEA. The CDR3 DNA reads TGCAGCGTGCGACAGGGAGCCTACGAGCAGTACTTC. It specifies CSVRQGAYEQYF.

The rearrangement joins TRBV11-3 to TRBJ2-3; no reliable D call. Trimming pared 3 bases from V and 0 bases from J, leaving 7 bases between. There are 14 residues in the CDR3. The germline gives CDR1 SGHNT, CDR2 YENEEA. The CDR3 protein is CASSFGSSTDTQYF. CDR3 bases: TGTGCCAGCAGCTTCGGATCAAGCACAGATACGCAGTATTTT.

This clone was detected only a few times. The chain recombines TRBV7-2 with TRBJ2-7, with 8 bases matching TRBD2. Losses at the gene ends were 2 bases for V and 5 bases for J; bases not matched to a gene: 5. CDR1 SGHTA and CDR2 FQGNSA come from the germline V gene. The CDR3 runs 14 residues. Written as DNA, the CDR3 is TGTGCCAGCAGCTTAAGCGGGGGTTTACACGAGCAGTACTTC. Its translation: CASSLSGGLHEQYF.

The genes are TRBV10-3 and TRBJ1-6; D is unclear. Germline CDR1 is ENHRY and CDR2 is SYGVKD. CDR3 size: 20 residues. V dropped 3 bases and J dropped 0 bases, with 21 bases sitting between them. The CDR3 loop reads CAISDRRLLLRSSYNSPLHF. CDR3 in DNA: TGTGCCATCAGTGATCGGCGACTGCTGTTACGGAGCTCCTATAATTCACCCCTCCACTTT.

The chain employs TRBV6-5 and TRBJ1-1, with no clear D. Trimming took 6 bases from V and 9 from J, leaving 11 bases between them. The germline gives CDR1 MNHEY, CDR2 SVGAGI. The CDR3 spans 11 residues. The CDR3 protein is CASREWGKAFF. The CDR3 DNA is TGTGCCAGCAGAGAGTGGGGAAAAGCTTTCTTT.

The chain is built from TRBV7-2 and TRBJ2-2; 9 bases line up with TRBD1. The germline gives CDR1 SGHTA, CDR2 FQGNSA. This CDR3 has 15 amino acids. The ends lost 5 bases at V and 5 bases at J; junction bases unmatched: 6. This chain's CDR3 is CASSPRQGGTGELFF. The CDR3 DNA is TGTGCCAGCAGCCCCCGACAGGGGGGTACCGGGGAGCTGTTTTTT.

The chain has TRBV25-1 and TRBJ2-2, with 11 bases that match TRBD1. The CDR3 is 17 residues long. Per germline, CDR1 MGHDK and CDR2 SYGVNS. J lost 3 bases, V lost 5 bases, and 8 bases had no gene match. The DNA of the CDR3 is TGTGCCAGCAGTCTCCACTGGACAGGGGGCTACACCGGGGAGCTGTTTTTT. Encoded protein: CASSLHWTGGYTGELFF. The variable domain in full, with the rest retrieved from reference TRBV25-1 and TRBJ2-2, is EADIYQTPRYLVIGTGKKITLECSQTMGHDKMYWYQQDPGMELHLIHYSYGVNSTEKGDLSSESTVSRIRTEHFPLTLESARPSHTSQYLCASSLHWTGGYTGELFFGEGSRLTVL.

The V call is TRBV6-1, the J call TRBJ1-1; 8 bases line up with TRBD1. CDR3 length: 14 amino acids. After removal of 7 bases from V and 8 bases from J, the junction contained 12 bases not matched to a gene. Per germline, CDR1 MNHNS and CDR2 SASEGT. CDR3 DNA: TGTGCCAGCACCCGGACAGGGACTGGGAGGGAAGCTTTCTTT. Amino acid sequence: CASTRTGTGREAFF.

The CDR3 here is CASSLERGGNSHGYTF. CDR3 bases: TGCGCCAGCAGCTTGGAACGCGGGGGCAATTCGCATGGCTACACCTTC. This rearrangement joins TRBV5-1 to TRBJ1-2, with D tentatively TRBD1 (6 bases). From germline, CDR1 is SGHRS and CDR2 YFSETQ. V was cut by 0 bases and J by 6 bases, with 18 bases left in between. The CDR3 has 16 amino acids.

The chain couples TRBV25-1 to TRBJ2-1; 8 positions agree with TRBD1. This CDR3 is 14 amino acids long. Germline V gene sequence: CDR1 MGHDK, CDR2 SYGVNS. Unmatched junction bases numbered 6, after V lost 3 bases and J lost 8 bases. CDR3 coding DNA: TGTGCCAGCAGTGAGTTTGGACAGGGCCATGAGCAGTTCTTC. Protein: CASSEFGQGHEQFF.

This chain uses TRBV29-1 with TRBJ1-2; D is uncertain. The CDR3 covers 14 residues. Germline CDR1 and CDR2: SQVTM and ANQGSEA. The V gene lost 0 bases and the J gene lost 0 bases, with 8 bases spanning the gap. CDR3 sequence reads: CSVEDPSPNYGYTF. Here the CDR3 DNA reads TGCAGCGTTGAAGACCCCAGTCCTAACTATGGCTACACCTTC.

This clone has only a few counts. This chain's CDR3 is CASSLARAGRYSPLHF. The CDR3 DNA reads TGTGCCAGCAGCTTAGCGCGGGCCGGGAGGTATTCACCCCTCCACTTT. V usage is TRBV7-8 and J usage is TRBJ1-6; no clear D gene. The CDR3 is 16 amino acids. From germline, CDR1 is SGHVS and CDR2 FQNEAQ. Trimming took 0 bases from V and 8 from J, leaving 14 bases between them.